This section outlines one T cell receptor beta chain sequence together with its context. The data derive from a study of CD8+ T cells in alopecia areata. It was cDNA, reverse transcribed from extracted RNA, that served as the sequencing template. Assay: immunoSEQ multiplex PCR; the TCRdb copy retains only in-frame clones and omits some. The table records some 150,000 clones, 40% to 60% of them present only once. The CDR3 extends over 15 amino acids. V was trimmed by 2 bases and J by 2 bases, leaving 12 bases between them. CDR1 and CDR2 from the germline V gene are SNHLY and FYNNEI. The sequence derives from a human donor with alopecia areata. This sample comprised CD8+ T cells sorted from blood, obtained at week 0. The chain has TRBV2 and TRBJ2-5; no firm D call. CDR3 bases: TGTGCCAGCAGTGAATGGCTGACGCAACAAGAGACCCAGTACTTC. It yields the protein CASSEWLTQQETQYF. The full variable domain, its missing parts supplied by reference TRBV2 and TRBJ2-5, is EPEVTQTPSHQVTQMGQEVILRCVPISNHLYFYWYRQILGQKVEFLVSFYNNEISEKSEIFDDQFSVERPDGSNFTLKIRSTKLEDSAMYFCASSEWLTQQETQYFGPGTRLLVL.